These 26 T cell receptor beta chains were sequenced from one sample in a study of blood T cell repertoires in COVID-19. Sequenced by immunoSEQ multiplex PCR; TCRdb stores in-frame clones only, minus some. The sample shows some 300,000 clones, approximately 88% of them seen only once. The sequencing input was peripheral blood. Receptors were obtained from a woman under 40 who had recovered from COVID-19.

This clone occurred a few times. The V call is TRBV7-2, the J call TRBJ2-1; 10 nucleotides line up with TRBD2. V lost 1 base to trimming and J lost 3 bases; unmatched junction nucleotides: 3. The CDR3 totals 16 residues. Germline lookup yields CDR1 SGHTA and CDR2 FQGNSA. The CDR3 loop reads CASSLGSSGGYNEQFF. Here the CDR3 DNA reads TGTGCCAGCAGCTTAGGATCTAGCGGGGGCTACAATGAGCAGTTCTTC.

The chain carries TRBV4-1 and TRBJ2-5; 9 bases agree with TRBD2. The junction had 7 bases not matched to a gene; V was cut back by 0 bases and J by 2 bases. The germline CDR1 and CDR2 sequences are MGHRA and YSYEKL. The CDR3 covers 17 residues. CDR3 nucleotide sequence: TGCGCCAGCAGCCAAGATCCTCCCGCGGGGGGGCAAGAGACCCAGTACTTC. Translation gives CASSQDPPAGGQETQYF.

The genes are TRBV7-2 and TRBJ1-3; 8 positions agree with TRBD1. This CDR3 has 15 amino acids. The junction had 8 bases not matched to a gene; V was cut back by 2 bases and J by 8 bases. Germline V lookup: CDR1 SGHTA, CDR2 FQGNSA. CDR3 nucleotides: TGTGCCAGCAGCTTACCCGACAGGGGAGCTTACACCATATATTTT. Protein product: CASSLPDRGAYTIYF.

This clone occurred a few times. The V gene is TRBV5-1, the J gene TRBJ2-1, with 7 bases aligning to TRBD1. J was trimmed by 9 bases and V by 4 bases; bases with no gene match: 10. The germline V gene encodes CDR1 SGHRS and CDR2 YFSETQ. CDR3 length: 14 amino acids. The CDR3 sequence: CASSQYDRDGEQFF. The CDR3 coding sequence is TGCGCCAGCAGCCAATATGACAGGGATGGTGAGCAGTTCTTC.

This chain's CDR3 is CACSFQGASYNSPLHF. The CDR3 nucleotides read TGTGCCTGTTCATTCCAGGGGGCCTCCTATAATTCACCCCTCCACTTT. This chain uses TRBV30 with TRBJ1-6; 8 bases agree with TRBD1. The trim removed 6 bases at V and 0 bases at J, leaving 7 bases unmatched. This CDR3 region has 16 residues. Germline loops: CDR1 GTSNPN, CDR2 SVGIG (reference sequence).

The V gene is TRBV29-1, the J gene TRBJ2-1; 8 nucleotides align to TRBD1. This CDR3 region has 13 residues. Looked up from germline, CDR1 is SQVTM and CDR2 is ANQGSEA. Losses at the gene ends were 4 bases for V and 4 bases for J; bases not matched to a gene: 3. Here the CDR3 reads CSVAQGEYNEQFF. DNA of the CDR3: TGCAGCGTTGCACAGGGGGAATACAATGAGCAGTTCTTC.

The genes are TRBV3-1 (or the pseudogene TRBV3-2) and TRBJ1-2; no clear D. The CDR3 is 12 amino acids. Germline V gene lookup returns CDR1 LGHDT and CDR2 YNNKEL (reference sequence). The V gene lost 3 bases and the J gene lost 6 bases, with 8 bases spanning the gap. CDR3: CASSQFSDGYTF. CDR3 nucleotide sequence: TGTGCCAGCAGCCAGTTTTCAGATGGCTACACCTTC.

CDR3 bases: TGTGCCAGCAGCTTAGTTGGGGCAGCCCTTTCCAGCAATCAGCCCCAGCATTTT. Its translation: CASSLVGAALSSNQPQHF. V and J are TRBV11-3 and TRBJ1-5, with D perhaps matching TRBD1 (5 bases). There are 18 residues in the CDR3. Germline CDR1 reads SGHNT; CDR2 reads YENEEA. The V end lost 1 base, the J end lost 1 base, and 17 bases lay between the germline ends.

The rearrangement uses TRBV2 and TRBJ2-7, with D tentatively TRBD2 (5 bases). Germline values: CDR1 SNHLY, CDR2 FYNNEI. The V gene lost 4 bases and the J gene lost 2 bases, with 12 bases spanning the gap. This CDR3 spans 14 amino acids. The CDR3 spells CASSVEGLAYEQYF. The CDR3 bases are TGTGCCAGCAGTGTTGAGGGTTTGGCCTACGAGCAGTACTTC. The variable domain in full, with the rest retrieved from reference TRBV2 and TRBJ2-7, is EPEVTQTPSHQVTQMGQEVILRCVPISNHLYFYWYRQILGQKVEFLVSFYNNEISEKSEIFDDQFSVERPDGSNFTLKIRSTKLEDSAMYFCASSVEGLAYEQYFGPGTRLTVT.

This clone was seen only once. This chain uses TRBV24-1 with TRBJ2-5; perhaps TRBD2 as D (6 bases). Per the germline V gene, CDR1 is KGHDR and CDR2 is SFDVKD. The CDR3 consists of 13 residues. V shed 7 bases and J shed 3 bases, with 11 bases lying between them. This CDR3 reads CATSQPGEETQYF. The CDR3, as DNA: TGTGCCACCAGCCAGCCGGGGGAAGAGACCCAGTACTTC.

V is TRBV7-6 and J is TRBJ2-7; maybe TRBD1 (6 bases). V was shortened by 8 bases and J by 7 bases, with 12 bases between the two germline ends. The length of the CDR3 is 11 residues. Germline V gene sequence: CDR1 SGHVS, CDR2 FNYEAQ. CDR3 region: CASGWQGEQYF. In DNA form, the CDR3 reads TGTGCCAGCGGATGGCAGGGGGAGCAGTACTTC.

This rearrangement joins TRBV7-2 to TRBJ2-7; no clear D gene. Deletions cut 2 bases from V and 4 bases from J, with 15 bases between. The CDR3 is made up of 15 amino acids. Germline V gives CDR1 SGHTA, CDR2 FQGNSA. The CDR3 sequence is CASSLSTSPGYEQYF. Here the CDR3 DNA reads TGTGCCAGCAGCTTATCGACGTCCCCCGGGTACGAGCAGTACTTC.

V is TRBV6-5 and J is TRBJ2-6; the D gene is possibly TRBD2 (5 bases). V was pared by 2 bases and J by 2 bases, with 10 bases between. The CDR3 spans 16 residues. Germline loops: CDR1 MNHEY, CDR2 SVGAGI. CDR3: CASSYTAGAGANVLTF. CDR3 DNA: TGTGCCAGCAGTTACACTGCGGGTGCTGGGGCCAACGTCCTGACTTTC.

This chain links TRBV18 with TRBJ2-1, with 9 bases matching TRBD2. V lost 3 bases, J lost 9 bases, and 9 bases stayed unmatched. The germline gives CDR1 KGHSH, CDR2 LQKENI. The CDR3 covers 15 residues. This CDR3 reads CASSPWVAGDSEQFF. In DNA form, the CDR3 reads TGTGCCAGCTCACCTTGGGTAGCGGGGGACAGTGAGCAGTTCTTC.

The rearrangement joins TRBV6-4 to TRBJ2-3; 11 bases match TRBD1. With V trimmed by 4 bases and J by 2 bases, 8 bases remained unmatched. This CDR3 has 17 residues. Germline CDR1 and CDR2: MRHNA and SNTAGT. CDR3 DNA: TGTGCCAGCAGTGGGGACAGGGGGATACCAGACACAGATACGCAGTATTTT. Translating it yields CASSGDRGIPDTDTQYF.

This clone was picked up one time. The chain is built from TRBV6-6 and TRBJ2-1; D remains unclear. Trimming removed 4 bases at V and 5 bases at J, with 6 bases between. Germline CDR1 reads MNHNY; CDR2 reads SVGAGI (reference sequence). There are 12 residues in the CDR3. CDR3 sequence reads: CASSSIDNEQFF. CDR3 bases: TGTGCCAGCAGTTCTATAGACAATGAGCAGTTCTTC.

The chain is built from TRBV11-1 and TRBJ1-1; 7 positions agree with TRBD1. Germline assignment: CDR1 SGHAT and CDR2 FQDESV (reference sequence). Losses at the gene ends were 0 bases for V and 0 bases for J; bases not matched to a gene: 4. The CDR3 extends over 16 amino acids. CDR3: CASSLAATGLNTEAFF. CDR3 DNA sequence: TGTGCCAGCAGCTTAGCGGCGACAGGGCTGAACACTGAAGCTTTCTTT.

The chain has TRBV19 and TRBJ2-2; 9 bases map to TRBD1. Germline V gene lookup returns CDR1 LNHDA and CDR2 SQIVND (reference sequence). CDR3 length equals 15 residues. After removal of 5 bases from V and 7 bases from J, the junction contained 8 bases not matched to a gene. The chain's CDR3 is CASSPWTGVDGELFF. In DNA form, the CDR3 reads TGTGCCAGTAGTCCCTGGACAGGGGTGGACGGGGAGCTGTTTTTT.

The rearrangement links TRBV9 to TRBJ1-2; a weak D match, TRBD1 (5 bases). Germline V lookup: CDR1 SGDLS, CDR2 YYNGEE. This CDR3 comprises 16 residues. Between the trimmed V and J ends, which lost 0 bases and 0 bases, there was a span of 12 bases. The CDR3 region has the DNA TGTGCCAGCAGCGTAGCTCGGGGGAGGGCTAACTATGGCTACACCTTC. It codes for CASSVARGRANYGYTF.

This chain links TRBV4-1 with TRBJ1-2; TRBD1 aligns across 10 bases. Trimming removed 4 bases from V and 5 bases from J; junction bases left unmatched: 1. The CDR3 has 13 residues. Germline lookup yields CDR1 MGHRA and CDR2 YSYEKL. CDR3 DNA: TGCGCCAGCAGCCCGGGACAGGGGTATGGCTACACCTTC. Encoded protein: CASSPGQGYGYTF.

The CDR3 here is CASSAQGAGQETQYF. The CDR3 coding sequence is TGTGCCAGCAGCGCACAGGGGGCGGGTCAAGAGACCCAGTACTTC. This chain links TRBV5-4 with TRBJ2-5; 9 nucleotides align to TRBD1. This CDR3 is built from 15 residues. Germline loops: CDR1 SGHNT, CDR2 YYREEE (reference sequence). The V segment lost 4 bases and the J segment 2 bases; nucleotides outside the gene matches: 6.

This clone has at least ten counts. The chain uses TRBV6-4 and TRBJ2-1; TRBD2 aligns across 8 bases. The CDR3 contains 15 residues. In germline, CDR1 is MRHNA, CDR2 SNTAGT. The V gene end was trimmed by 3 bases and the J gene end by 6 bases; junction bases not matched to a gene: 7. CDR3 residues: CASSEESGGGNEQFF. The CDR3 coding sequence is TGTGCCAGCAGTGAAGAAAGCGGGGGCGGCAATGAGCAGTTCTTC.

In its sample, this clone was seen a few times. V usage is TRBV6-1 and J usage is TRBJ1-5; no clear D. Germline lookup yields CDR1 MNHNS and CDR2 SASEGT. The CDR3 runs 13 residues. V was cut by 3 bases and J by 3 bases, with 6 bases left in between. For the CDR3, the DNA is TGTGCCAGCAGTGAGGCATTCAATCAGCCCCAGCATTTT. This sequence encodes CASSEAFNQPQHF.

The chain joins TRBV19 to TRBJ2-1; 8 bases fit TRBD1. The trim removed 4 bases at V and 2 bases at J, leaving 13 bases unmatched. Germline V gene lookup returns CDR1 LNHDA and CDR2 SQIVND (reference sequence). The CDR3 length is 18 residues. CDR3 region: CASSRDPYTGGTYNEQFF. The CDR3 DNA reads TGTGCCAGTAGTAGGGACCCTTACACAGGGGGAACCTACAATGAGCAGTTCTTC.

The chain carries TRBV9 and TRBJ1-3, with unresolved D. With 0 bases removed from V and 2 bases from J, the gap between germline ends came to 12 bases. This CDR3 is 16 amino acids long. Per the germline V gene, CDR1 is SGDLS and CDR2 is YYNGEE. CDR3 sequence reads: CASSVDSPLTGNTIYF. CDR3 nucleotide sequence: TGTGCCAGCAGCGTAGACTCACCTCTCACTGGAAACACCATATATTTT.

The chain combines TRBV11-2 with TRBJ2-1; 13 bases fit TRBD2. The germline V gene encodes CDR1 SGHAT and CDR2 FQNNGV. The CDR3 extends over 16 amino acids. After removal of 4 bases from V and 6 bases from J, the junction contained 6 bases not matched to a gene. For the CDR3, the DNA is TGTGCCAGCAGCTCACTAGCGGGGGGGCAGGGCAATGAGCAGTTCTTC. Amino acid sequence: CASSSLAGGQGNEQFF.